This TCR beta chain was identified during a study of technical replicates of blood from a handful of donors (TCRdb year 2017). Details on this clone: There is no known antigen for this receptor. No base quality values were provided; no much bigger clone lies one nucleotide off.

The library came from the immunoSEQ multiplex PCR assay. This immuneACCESS table, as held by TCRdb, lists in-frame sequences with V and J called but not all clones. Of the missing ones, under half trace to an unresolved V gene in checked studies; the others have no known cause. The sample table contains tens of thousands of clones; only one count was recorded for roughly 97% of them. The ten largest make up approximately 0.18% of the sample. CDR1 and CDR2 are read off the germline V gene as MNHEY and SVGAGI. Reading from cysteine to phenylalanine, the CDR3 counts 13 amino acids. The CDR3 DNA has 39 bases and is translated from base 1. The germline V end is reduced by 5 bases and the J end by 5 bases; junction bases left unmatched: 4.

This TCR was sampled from a human donor in good health. Recombination connected TRBV6-5 to TRBJ1-1; TRBD1 agrees with 8 junctional bases. What was sequenced was T cells isolated from PBMCs. The DNA sequence is as follows: TGTGCCAGCAGTCGACAGGGGTGGACTGAAGCTTTCTTT. It codes for CASSRQGWTEAFF.